These T cell receptor beta chains were read from a single sample in a study of blood T cells in healthy people across ages. Each CDR3 protein is one row after TCRdb ran MiXCR on the 5' RACE reads. Counted here are around 1,700,000 distinct CDR3 sequences, 28% occurring once; the ten biggest clones make up 7.7%. The sample was blood. All receptors derive from a woman aged 25 to 39 in good health. CDR3s include the opening cysteine and the closing phenylalanine or tryptophan. A D gene is named only where the DNA matches it firmly. Rows give clone size only sometimes, using once, few, many, or a class for an expanded clone.

>TRBV7-2|NA|TRBJ2-5|TRBD2
TGTGCCAGCAGCGCGGGACTAGCGGGAAAGGGGTTGACCCAGTACTTC
CASSAGLAGKGLTQYF
>TRBV4-1|few|TRBJ2-1|NA
TGCGCCAGCAGCCAAGTTTCCAGGGTGGGGAATGAGCAGTTCTTC
CASSQVSRVGNEQFF
>TRBV4-1|NA|TRBJ1-2|NA
TGCGCCAGCAGCCAAGATGGCCAGGGCCCCTATGGCTACACCTTC
CASSQDGQGPYGYTF
>TRBV6-6|NA|TRBJ2-3|NA
TGTGCCAGCAGCTCCCAAGGGGCGGTGAAGGGTACGCAGTATTTT
CASSSQGAVKGTQYF
>TRBV5-1|few|TRBJ1-1|NA
TGCGCCAGCCGGCGGCAGGAGGACACTGAAGCTTTCTTT
CASRRQEDTEAFF
>TRBV6-4|few|TRBJ2-1|TRBD2
TGTGCCAGCAGTGACGGGAGGGCCCCCAAGGCCTACAATGAGCAGTTCTTC
CASSDGRAPKAYNEQFF
>TRBV15|few|TRBJ2-5|NA
TGTGCCACCAGCAGAGCGAAGCGGAGCGCGCAGGGGAAAGAGACCCAGTACTTC
CATSRAKRSAQGKETQYF
>TRBV12-3/TRBV12-4|many|TRBJ2-6|TRBD1
TGTGCCAGCAGTCATGGGGGACAGGGGAGTGGGGCCAACGTCCTGACTTTC
CASSHGGQGSGANVLTF
>TRBV25-1|few|TRBJ2-3|NA
TGTGCCAGCAGTGAATCCGTAAGCGATACGCAGTATTTT
CASSESVSDTQYF
>TRBV9|NA|TRBJ2-1|TRBD1
TGTGCCAGCAGCCAAGGGACAGGGACCGAGCAGTTCTTC
CASSQGTGTEQFF
>TRBV7-2|few|TRBJ2-1|TRBD2
TGTGCCAGCATACTACCGGGACTAGCGGGAGGGATCCCCTGGCGCGACGAGTTCTTC
CASILPGLAGGIPWRDEFF
>TRBV7-9|many|TRBJ2-7|NA
TGTGCCAGCAGCTTATACCGTTACGAGCAGTACTTC
CASSLYRYEQYF
>TRBV7-2|NA|TRBJ1-4|NA
TGTGCCAGCAGCTTACAACAGGGTGCCGCTGGAAAACTGTTTTTT
CASSLQQGAAGKLFF
>TRBV29-1|NA|TRBJ1-1|NA
TGCAGCCATGGCGGTGGGGACACTGAAGCTTTCTTT
CSHGGGDTEAFF
>TRBV6-5|many|TRBJ2-7|NA
TGTGCCACGCGGGACACATACTACGAGCAGTACTTC
CATRDTYYEQYF
>TRBV2|NA|TRBJ1-2|TRBD1
TGTGCCAGCACCGGGACAGGAACATCAGTTGGCTACACCTTC
CASTGTGTSVGYTF
>TRBV7-2|once|TRBJ2-3|TRBD2
TGTGCCAGCAGCTTAACCTTACTAGCGGGAACAGATACGCAGTATTTT
CASSLTLLAGTDTQYF
>TRBV20-1|few|TRBJ2-5|TRBD2
TGCAGTGCTAGACCCTTAGCGGGTGTGGAGACCCAGTACTTC
CSARPLAGVETQYF
>TRBV5-1|many|TRBJ1-4|NA
TGCGCCAGCAGCGCGGCGGCGAATAATGAAAAACTGTTTTTT
CASSAAANNEKLFF
>TRBV6-2/TRBV6-3|NA|TRBJ2-3|NA
TGTGCCACCCTTTTCGACCCGGCGGGAACCCGCACAGATACGCAGTATTTT
CATLFDPAGTRTDTQYF
>TRBV6-2/TRBV6-3|few|TRBJ1-2|TRBD1
TGTGCCAGCAGAAAGACCGGGACAGCCTATGGCTACACCTTC
CASRKTGTAYGYTF
>TRBV2|few|TRBJ2-1|NA
TGCGCCAGCGGTCGGTGGCAGAACAATGAGCAGTTCTTC
CASGRWQNNEQFF
>TRBV18|many|TRBJ2-1|NA
TGTGCCAGCAGCCCCTCCCCGAGCTCCTACAATGAGCAGTTCTTC
CASSPSPSSYNEQFF
>TRBV5-1|NA|TRBJ2-3|NA
TGCGCCAGCAGCTGGGGACTTCAGGCAGATACGCAGTATTTT
CASSWGLQADTQYF
>TRBV3-1|NA|TRBJ1-2|NA
TGTGCCAGCAGCCAAAGAGCTGCGGACTATGGCTACACCTTC
CASSQRAADYGYTF
>TRBV28|NA|TRBJ2-3|NA
TGTGCCAGCAGTTCCTCCGGGGTGCAGTATTTT
CASSSSGVQYF
>TRBV14|NA|TRBJ2-5|NA
TGTGCCAGCAGCCAAGAGAGGGGCCCCAAGGGGACCCAGTACTTC
CASSQERGPKGTQYF
>TRBV9|NA|TRBJ2-3|NA
TGTGCCAGCAGCGAAATCGTGTGGGATACGCAGTATTTT
CASSEIVWDTQYF
>TRBV3-1|NA|TRBJ1-1|NA
TGTGCCAGCAGCCAAGATTACGAGGGGTTGGACACTGAAGCTTTCTTT
CASSQDYEGLDTEAFF
>TRBV7-9|few|TRBJ2-1|TRBD2
TGTGCCAGCAGCTTACTGTTCCCAGCGGGAGTCAATGAGCAGTTCTTC
CASSLLFPAGVNEQFF
>TRBV24-1|NA|TRBJ2-1|NA
TGTGCCACCAGTGATCCCGCAAGCACAGCGTGTAATGAGCAGTTCTTC
CATSDPASTACNEQFF
>TRBV7-8|NA|TRBJ2-3|TRBD2
TGTGCCAGCAACAACCTAGCGGGGCCAGATACGCAGTATTTT
CASNNLAGPDTQYF
>TRBV20-1|NA|TRBJ1-1|NA
TGCAGTGCTGAAAATCCCAGGGTAGCTGAAGCTTTCTTT
CSAENPRVAEAFF
>TRBV7-2|NA|TRBJ1-1|TRBD1
TGTGCCAGCAGCCCGCGGGACAGAACTGAAGCTTTCTTT
CASSPRDRTEAFF
>TRBV27|NA|TRBJ2-1|TRBD2
TGTGCCAGCAGTTTATCTAGCGGGGGGCTCCCCAGGTTCGATGAGCAGTTCTTC
CASSLSSGGLPRFDEQFF
>TRBV28|NA|TRBJ1-5|TRBD1
TGTGCCAGCAGGGACAGGGCATGGGGCAATCAGCCCCAGCATTTT
CASRDRAWGNQPQHF
>TRBV20-1|few|TRBJ2-5|NA
TGCAGTGCTAGAGAAACCTACGAAGAGACCCAGTACTTC
CSARETYEETQYF
>TRBV29-1|NA|TRBJ2-1|NA
TGCAGCGTTGAAATTGGCCAGGGAGGTGGTGAGCAGTTCTTC
CSVEIGQGGGEQFF
>TRBV20-1|many|TRBJ2-7|NA
TGCAGTGCTTCACCAAGCGGGCGCGGACGCTACGAGCAGTACTTC
CSASPSGRGRYEQYF
>TRBV12-3/TRBV12-4|many|TRBJ2-1|NA
TGTGCCAGCCTCATGCGGAATGAGCAGTTCTTC
CASLMRNEQFF
>TRBV12-3/TRBV12-4|NA|TRBJ1-4|NA
TGTGCCAGCAGGCCCCACCTCCCCCGTGAAAAACTGTTTTTT
CASRPHLPREKLFF
>TRBV7-9|NA|TRBJ2-5|TRBD2
TGTGCCAGCAGCTCCGGACTAGCGGGGGCACACCAAGAGACCCAGTACTTC
CASSSGLAGAHQETQYF
>TRBV5-1|NA|TRBJ2-3|TRBD2
TGCGCCAGCAGGCGTGGCGGGAGAGGGACAGATACGCAGTATTTT
CASRRGGRGTDTQYF
>TRBV7-9|NA|TRBJ1-2|NA
TGTGCCAGCGTTCAGTCGACAGGAAGGGATGGCTACACCTTC
CASVQSTGRDGYTF
>TRBV7-9|few|TRBJ2-7|TRBD2
TGTGCCAGCAGCCAGACTAGCGGGAGGGCCCCCTACGAGCAGTACTTC
CASSQTSGRAPYEQYF
>TRBV6-5|few|TRBJ2-5|TRBD2
TGTGCCAGCAGTTATCAGCGGGGGGCCCTAGAGACCCAGTACTTC
CASSYQRGALETQYF
>TRBV12-5|NA|TRBJ1-5|TRBD1
TGTGCTAGTGACCGGGACAGGGAACAGCCCCAGCATTTT
CASDRDREQPQHF
>TRBV6-5|few|TRBJ2-7|TRBD1
TGTGCCAGCAGTTACTCTGGGGACAGGGCCTACGAGCAGTACTTC
CASSYSGDRAYEQYF
>TRBV5-5|NA|TRBJ1-1|TRBD1
TGTGCCAGCAGCTTGGTGGGACAGCCCGTGAACACTGAAGCTTTCTTT
CASSLVGQPVNTEAFF
>TRBV7-2|many|TRBJ2-1|TRBD2
TGTGCCAGCAGCCTCTTCGGGGGGAAGTTCTTC
CASSLFGGKFF
>TRBV5-5|NA|TRBJ2-1|TRBD2
TGTGCCAGCAGCGTAAGTTACGTATTCGGGACTAGCGCCTACAATGAGCAGTTCTTC
CASSVSYVFGTSAYNEQFF
>TRBV4-3|few|TRBJ1-4|NA
TGCGCCAGCAGCCAATCCCCCAGACAGGCAATGGGTGAAAAACTGTTTTTT
CASSQSPRQAMGEKLFF
>TRBV20-1|NA|TRBJ2-3|NA
TGCAGTGCCTCCTTCGGGTTGGAAGCCACAGATACGCAGTATTTT
CSASFGLEATDTQYF
>TRBV27|few|TRBJ1-4|NA
TGTGCCAGCAGTTTATCCGTGGGAAATGAAAAACTGTTTTTT
CASSLSVGNEKLFF
>TRBV20-1|NA|TRBJ1-3|TRBD1
TGCAGTGCTGGAAGACAGGGGGACGCTGGAAACACCATATATTTT
CSAGRQGDAGNTIYF
>TRBV3-1|few|TRBJ2-7|TRBD2
TGTGCCAGCAGCCAAGAGAGGGACTGGACTAGGGTCGTGAGCGAGCAGTACTTC
CASSQERDWTRVVSEQYF
>TRBV5-1|NA|TRBJ1-1|NA
TGCGCCAGCAGCTTGTCTGGTCCCAACACTGAAGCTTTCTTT
CASSLSGPNTEAFF